Presented here are 32 T cell receptor beta chains from one specimen sequenced in a study of T cell responses to AZD1222 COVID-19 vaccine. Sequencing was performed with immunoSEQ multiplex PCR; in TCRdb, only in-frame clones are kept and a portion is missing. The sample yields around 120,000 clones, about nine tenths seen once. The sequencing here drew on peripheral blood, taken 28 days after the second AZD1222 dose. The source is an adult who received the AZD1222 COVID-19 vaccine.

The chain employs TRBV18 and TRBJ1-5, with D possibly matching TRBD1 (5 bases). Trimming took 2 bases from V and 6 from J, leaving 11 bases between them. Germline V gene data show CDR1 as KGHSH and CDR2 as LQKENI. The CDR3 length is 14 residues. The CDR3 sequence: CASSPSGRGQPQHF. The CDR3 DNA follows: TGTGCCAGCTCACCAAGTGGAAGGGGTCAGCCCCAGCATTTT.

The chain is built from TRBV18 and TRBJ2-7; 7 nucleotides agree with TRBD2. CDR1 is KGHSH and CDR2 is LQKENI in the germline V gene. Trimming removed 2 bases from V and 5 bases from J; junction bases left unmatched: 6. The CDR3 contains 14 residues. CDR3 bases: TGTGCCAGCTCACCATCCGCGAGCGGGGACGAGCAGTACTTC. Protein: CASSPSASGDEQYF.

The chain joins TRBV6-2 or TRBV6-3 to TRBJ1-3; no definite D call. V lost 5 bases and J 2 bases, leaving 10 bases between the germline ends. This CDR3 has 14 residues. CDR1 and CDR2 from the germline V gene are MNHEY and SVGEGT. CDR3 in amino acids: CASSQDGTGNTIYF. CDR3 coding DNA: TGTGCCAGCAGTCAAGACGGGACTGGAAACACCATATATTTT.

V and J are TRBV6-5 and TRBJ1-6, with 7 bases lining up with TRBD1. The CDR3 runs 14 residues. Germline trimming cut 2 bases from V and 6 bases from J; bases unmatched to any gene: 1. CDR1 is MNHEY and CDR2 is SVGAGI in the germline V gene. The CDR3: CASSYRDSNSPLHF. The CDR3 nucleotides are TGTGCCAGCAGTTACCGGGACAGTAATTCACCCCTCCACTTT.

J is TRBJ2-1 and V is TRBV18; 8 positions match TRBD2. There are 12 residues in the CDR3. Germline V CDR1 and CDR2: KGHSH, LQKENI. The J segment lost 10 bases and the V segment lost 1 base, leaving 0 bases of the junction unmatched. The CDR3 DNA reads as TGTGCCAGCTCACCACAGCGGGAGGAGCAGTTCTTC. Its translation: CASSPQREEQFF.

J is TRBJ2-5 and V is TRBV6-2 or TRBV6-3, with TRBD1 matching 9 bases. This CDR3 is built from 16 residues. The V segment lost 6 bases and the J segment 3 bases; nucleotides outside the gene matches: 11. Germline CDR1 and CDR2: MNHEY and SVGEGT. The CDR3, as DNA: TGTGCCAGCAGCGCCGGACAGGGGACTCGGGAAGAGACCCAGTACTTC. This encodes CASSAGQGTREETQYF.

This clone is deemed medium-sized (0.01 to 0.1%). CDR3 loop: CASSRTGRLNTEAFF. In nucleotides, the CDR3 is TGCGCCAGCAGCCGCACAGGGCGGTTAAACACTGAAGCTTTCTTT. The rearrangement joins TRBV4-3 to TRBJ1-1; D perhaps matches TRBD1 (6 bases). V was trimmed by 4 bases and J by 2 bases, leaving 14 bases between them. Germline V gives CDR1 LGHNA, CDR2 YSLEER. The CDR3 spans 15 residues.

J is TRBJ1-5 and V is TRBV30, with D unclear. The CDR3 extends over 13 amino acids. CDR1 and CDR2 (germline): GTSNPN, SVGIG (reference sequence). Trimming pared 4 bases from V and 4 bases from J, leaving 11 bases between. The DNA of the CDR3 is TGTGCCTGGAATAAACATTCGAATCAGCCCCAGCATTTT. It specifies CAWNKHSNQPQHF.

The J gene is TRBJ1-4, the V gene TRBV5-5, with 9 nucleotides matching TRBD1. V shed 4 bases, J shed 5 bases, and the junction held 15 bases outside the gene matches. The CDR3 is 18 residues long. Germline assignment: CDR1 SGHKS and CDR2 YYEKEE (reference sequence). CDR3 in DNA: TGTGCCAGCAGCAGACCGGGACAGGGTCTGCCTTTCAATGAAAAACTGTTTTTT. Translation gives CASSRPGQGLPFNEKLFF.

The genes are TRBV9 and TRBJ1-2, with D tentatively TRBD1 (6 bases). The CDR3 loop spans 13 amino acids. Germline V gene data show CDR1 as SGDLS and CDR2 as YYNGEE. V lost 4 bases, J lost 4 bases, and 11 bases lay in between. In DNA, the CDR3 is TGTGCCAGCAGCCACGGACAGCTCTATGGCTACACCTTC. Protein: CASSHGQLYGYTF.

The V call is TRBV18, the J call TRBJ1-4; no reliable D call. The V end was cut by 6 bases, the J end by 2 bases, with 10 bases between. Germline assignment: CDR1 KGHSH and CDR2 LQKENI. The CDR3 has 14 residues. In DNA form, the CDR3 reads TGTGCCAGCTCTCCCGGCGGTACTAATGAAAAACTGTTTTTT. Amino acids: CASSPGGTNEKLFF.

This clone was seen once. The chain combines TRBV6-2 or TRBV6-3 with TRBJ2-7, with D hard to call. Germline values: CDR1 MNHEY, CDR2 SVGEGT. The CDR3 consists of 12 residues. Trimming left V 6 bases short and J 4 bases short, with 10 bases between. The CDR3 region has the DNA TGTGCCAGCAGCCTTACCAGTTACGAGCAGTACTTC. This sequence encodes CASSLTSYEQYF.

This clone was found a few times. The chain couples TRBV19 to TRBJ2-2, with D maybe TRBD1 (6 bases). The CDR3 loop spans 14 amino acids. The ends were cut back, 6 bases at V and 7 bases at J, with 15 bases in the middle. CDR1 LNHDA and CDR2 SQIVND come from the germline V gene (reference sequence). In DNA form, the CDR3 reads TGTGCCAGTAGCCCCCAAACAGGGATCGGGGAGCTGTTTTTT. It codes for CASSPQTGIGELFF.

V usage is TRBV28 and J usage is TRBJ1-5, with 9 bases lining up with TRBD1. Per the germline V gene, CDR1 is MDHEN and CDR2 is SYDVKM. V lost 8 bases, J lost 7 bases, and 3 bases stayed unmatched. The CDR3 runs to 12 residues. The CDR3 sequence is CASGTGYQPQHF. The CDR3 region has the DNA TGTGCCAGCGGGACAGGGTACCAGCCCCAGCATTTT.

This clone was picked up a small number of times. The chain employs TRBV2 and TRBJ1-5; D remains unclear. V was shortened by 4 bases and J by 1 base, with 5 bases between the two germline ends. The CDR3 is 13 residues long. Per the germline V gene, CDR1 is SNHLY and CDR2 is FYNNEI. CDR3 loop: CASSGYSNQPQHF. DNA for the CDR3: TGTGCCAGCAGTGGATACAGCAATCAGCCCCAGCATTTT.

The V and J genes are TRBV7-9 and TRBJ2-6; D gene unclear. The V end was cut by 5 bases, the J end by 4 bases, with 12 bases between. Germline V gene sequence: CDR1 SEHNR, CDR2 FQNEAQ (reference sequence). This CDR3 contains 15 residues. CDR3 amino acids: CASSTRHAGANVLTF. The DNA for the CDR3 is TGTGCCAGCAGCACAAGACATGCCGGGGCCAACGTCCTGACTTTC. Looking up the rest from reference TRBV7-9 and TRBJ2-6 gives the full variable domain: DTGVSQNPRHKITKRGQNVTFRCDPISEHNRLYWYRQTLGQGPEFLTYFQNEAQLEKSRLLSDRFSAERPKGSFSTLEIQRTEQGDSAMYLCASSTRHAGANVLTFGAGSRLTVL.

The V call is TRBV20-1, the J call TRBJ1-1, with D hard to call. The V and J ends lost 4 bases and 4 bases respectively, with 7 bases between them. CDR1 is DFQATT, CDR2 SNEGSKA, per germline (reference sequence). CDR3 length: 11 residues. DNA of the CDR3: TGCAGTGCTAAGGGATCCACTGAAGCTTTCTTT. This encodes CSAKGSTEAFF.

The rearrangement uses TRBV24-1 and TRBJ1-5; perhaps TRBD1 as D (5 bases). V was cut by 4 bases and J by 5 bases, with 11 bases left in between. CDR3 length equals 14 residues. Germline lookup yields CDR1 KGHDR and CDR2 SFDVKD. Written as DNA, the CDR3 is TGTGCCACCAGTGACCCCGGGACGGATCAGCCCCAGCATTTT. Protein product: CATSDPGTDQPQHF.

The genes are TRBV6-5 and TRBJ2-2; tentatively, D is TRBD1 or TRBD2 (6 bases each). The V gene lost 7 bases and the J gene lost 5 bases, with 14 bases spanning the gap. The CDR3 is 14 residues long. Looked up from germline, CDR1 is MNHEY and CDR2 is SVGAGI. As DNA, the CDR3 is TGTGCCAGCACCCTGGAGGGGGGTACCGGGGAGCTGTTTTTT. Translated, it gives CASTLEGGTGELFF.

The chain carries TRBV21-1 and TRBJ1-6. TRBV21-1 counts as a pseudogene. This CDR3 has 16 amino acids. The CDR3: CASSKDRDESGSPLHF. In DNA, the CDR3 is TGTGCCAGCAGCAAAGATAGGGACGAGAGTGGGTCACCCCTCCACTTT.

This chain connects TRBV6-2 or TRBV6-3 to TRBJ2-1; tentative D call: TRBD2 (5 bases). Germline CDR1 and CDR2: MNHEY and SVGEGT. V was clipped by 6 bases and J by 2 bases, with 8 bases between them. There are 13 residues in the CDR3. For the CDR3, the DNA is TGTGCCAGCAGCCCCGGGGCCTACAATGAGCAGTTCTTC. It encodes CASSPGAYNEQFF.

The chain employs TRBV7-2 and TRBJ2-2, with D perhaps assigned TRBD1 or TRBD2 (6 bases each). V lost 7 bases to trimming and J lost 3 bases, with 12 bases between them. CDR1 and CDR2 (germline): SGHTA, FQGNSA. This CDR3 is 14 amino acids long. The chain's CDR3 is CASKSGAHTGELFF. The CDR3 DNA sequence: TGTGCCAGCAAATCGGGGGCCCACACCGGGGAGCTGTTTTTT.

V gene TRBV6-5 combines with J gene TRBJ2-5; TRBD2 aligns across 10 bases. The trim removed 6 bases at V and 5 bases at J, leaving 6 bases unmatched. This CDR3 comprises 14 residues. Germline V gene sequence: CDR1 MNHEY, CDR2 SVGAGI. In DNA, the CDR3 is TGTGCCAGCAGGAGCGGGGGGGCTCCCGAGACCCAGTACTTC. The encoded protein is CASRSGGAPETQYF.

This clone was seen just once. The chain couples TRBV7-2 to TRBJ1-2; D is perhaps TRBD1 (6 bases). CDR1 SGHTA and CDR2 FQGNSA come from the germline V gene. The CDR3 length is 15 residues. V lost 4 bases to trimming and J lost 3 bases, with 15 bases between them. The CDR3 nucleotides are TGTGCCAGCAGCTCCGCGGGGGCACGGGACTATGGCTACACCTTC. Translated, it gives CASSSAGARDYGYTF.

The chain links TRBV9 to TRBJ1-4; perhaps TRBD1 as D (5 bases). This CDR3 comprises 13 residues. Germline CDR1 reads SGDLS; CDR2 reads YYNGEE. Trimming removed 4 bases from V and 7 bases from J, with 11 bases in between. The CDR3 region is CASSRRAGEKLFF. The DNA of the CDR3 is TGTGCCAGCAGCCGCAGGGCGGGTGAAAAACTGTTTTTT.

The V gene is TRBV5-1, the J gene TRBJ1-6; the match to TRBD1 covers 7 bases. Germline V gene sequence: CDR1 SGHRS, CDR2 YFSETQ. V dropped 4 bases and J dropped 7; count of bases not matched to a gene: 5. The CDR3 consists of 14 residues. The CDR3 loop is CASSTGQRNSPLHF. The CDR3 bases are TGCGCCAGCAGCACGGGACAGAGGAATTCACCCCTCCACTTT.

J is TRBJ1-6 and V is TRBV2; weak D call: TRBD1 (5 bases). The CDR3 is 15 amino acids. The V and J ends lost 4 bases and 9 bases respectively, with 16 bases between them. Germline CDR1 is SNHLY and CDR2 is FYNNEI. CDR3 sequence reads: CASSALRGGGSPLHF. The DNA for the CDR3 is TGTGCCAGCAGTGCTTTGAGGGGTGGAGGTTCACCCCTCCACTTT.

The V and J genes are TRBV5-3 and TRBJ1-2, with D possibly TRBD1 on 6 matching bases. TRBV5-3 is an ORF for which the function is uncertain. The CDR3 spans 16 residues. Trimming left V 4 bases short and J 4 bases short, with 20 bases between. CDR3 DNA: TGTGCCAGAAGCCCCCCCCCAGGGGATAGGATCTATGGCTACACCTTC. It translates to CARSPPPGDRIYGYTF.

This sequence joins TRBV6-5 and TRBJ2-7; 7 nucleotides match TRBD1. This CDR3 spans 15 amino acids. Germline values: CDR1 MNHEY, CDR2 SVGAGI. J was trimmed by 2 bases and V by 5 bases; bases with no gene match: 9. CDR3 protein: CASSLAGTETYEQYF. The DNA of the CDR3 is TGTGCCAGCAGTCTTGCCGGGACAGAGACCTACGAGCAGTACTTC.

The chain combines TRBV7-3 with TRBJ2-3, with 8 bases lining up with TRBD1. From germline, CDR1 is SGHTA and CDR2 FQGTGA. This CDR3 region has 16 residues. V shed 1 base, J shed 4 bases, and the junction held 7 bases outside the gene matches. CDR3 nucleotides: TGTGCCAGCAGCTTAAGTGGACAGGGCCTCCCAGATACGCAGTATTTT. Translated, it gives CASSLSGQGLPDTQYF. The full variable domain, completed using reference TRBV7-3 and TRBJ2-3, is GAGVSQTPSNKVTEKGKYVELRCDPISGHTALYWYRQSLGQGPEFLIYFQGTGAADDSGLPNDRFFAVRPEGSVSTLKIQRTERGDSAVYLCASSLSGQGLPDTQYFGPGTRLTVL.

The V gene is TRBV4-3, the J gene TRBJ2-3; D is unclear. Per germline, CDR1 LGHNA and CDR2 YSLEER. V dropped 0 bases and J dropped 0 bases, with 10 bases sitting between them. This CDR3 spans 16 amino acids. This chain's CDR3 is CASSQDRPSSTDTQYF. The CDR3, as DNA: TGCGCCAGCAGCCAAGACAGGCCCTCTAGCACAGATACGCAGTATTTT.

The V call is TRBV28, the J call TRBJ2-7; D is perhaps TRBD1 (6 bases). The V gene's germline CDR1 is MDHEN and CDR2 SYDVKM. V shed 5 bases and J shed 3 bases, with 14 bases lying between them. This CDR3 is built from 14 residues. In DNA form, the CDR3 reads TGTGCCAGCAGTCACCGGGACAAATTCTACGAGCAGTACTTC. Its protein product is CASSHRDKFYEQYF.